Presented here are 25 T cell receptor beta chains from one specimen sequenced in a study of shared T cell receptors in the human thymus. The protocol was immunoSEQ multiplex PCR, while the TCRdb copy is restricted to in-frame clones and leaves out a portion. The table records about 660,000 clones, 85% to 90% of them present only once. These data were also reused for a study on human thymus T cells.

The sample was thymocytes. These receptors were taken from a boy in the first two years of life with a congenital heart defect.

V and J are TRBV14 and TRBJ2-7, with 8 nucleotides matching TRBD1. The junction had 18 bases not matched to a gene; V was cut back by 0 bases and J by 2 bases. The V gene's germline CDR1 is SGHDN and CDR2 FVKESK. There are 20 residues in the CDR3. CDR3 sequence (DNA): TGTGCCAGCAGCCAAGATAACGGGGAAAGACAGGGGCGATCCACCTACGAGCAGTACTTC. It encodes CASSQDNGERQGRSTYEQYF.

This clone was observed once. CDR3 coding DNA: TGTGCCAGCAGCGTACCCTATGGACTAGCGGGGGCCACAGATACGCAGTATTTT. Encoded protein: CASSVPYGLAGATDTQYF. The V and J genes are TRBV9 and TRBJ2-3; 13 positions agree with TRBD2. Germline assignment: CDR1 SGDLS and CDR2 YYNGEE. The V gene end was trimmed by 1 base and the J gene end by 2 bases; junction bases not matched to a gene: 7. CDR3 length: 18 residues.

The rearrangement joins TRBV2 to TRBJ2-3; weak D call: TRBD2 (6 bases). The CDR3 totals 15 residues. Per germline, CDR1 SNHLY and CDR2 FYNNEI. Trimming cost V 9 bases and J 6 bases, with 22 bases left between them. In DNA, the CDR3 is TGTGCCAGACCGGGACTCGACGGCCAAGTGGATACGCAGTATTTT. As protein: CARPGLDGQVDTQYF.

This clone was seen only once. The chain carries TRBV10-1 and TRBJ2-7, with 9 nucleotides matching TRBD2. The CDR3 spans 15 residues. V dropped 6 bases and J dropped 2; count of bases not matched to a gene: 8. Germline-derived CDR1 and CDR2 are WNHNN and SYGVQD (reference sequence). The CDR3 region is CASSAGTSSPYEQYF. The CDR3 DNA reads TGCGCCAGCAGCGCCGGGACTAGCTCGCCCTACGAGCAGTACTTC.

V usage is TRBV2 and J usage is TRBJ2-7; 11 nucleotides agree with TRBD2. Germline V gene data show CDR1 as SNHLY and CDR2 as FYNNEI. This CDR3 contains 16 residues. V dropped 6 bases and J dropped 7; count of bases not matched to a gene: 14. The CDR3 here is CASRRDLTSGIEEQYF. In DNA, the CDR3 is TGTGCCAGCAGGCGTGACTTGACTAGCGGGATTGAAGAGCAGTACTTC.

This clone was detected once. The gene calls are TRBV7-9 and TRBJ1-5; 8 positions match TRBD1. Germline V lookup: CDR1 SEHNR, CDR2 FQNEAQ (reference sequence). This CDR3 contains 16 residues. Germline trimming cut 1 base from V and 0 bases from J; bases unmatched to any gene: 2. DNA for the CDR3: TGTGCCAGCAGCTTAGGCGGACAGGGTAGCAATCAGCCCCAGCATTTT. It specifies CASSLGGQGSNQPQHF.

The chain couples TRBV9 to TRBJ2-2; 11 bases agree with TRBD2. The CDR3 has 16 residues. Germline assignment: CDR1 SGDLS and CDR2 YYNGEE. The V segment lost 4 bases and the J segment 6 bases; nucleotides outside the gene matches: 8. This CDR3 reads CASSPGTSGTSGELFF. CDR3 DNA: TGTGCCAGCAGCCCCGGGACTAGCGGTACGTCCGGGGAGCTGTTTTTT.

CDR3 protein: CASSQKQGLAKNEQFF. The CDR3, as DNA: TGTGCCAGCAGCCAAAAGCAAGGACTAGCGAAAAATGAGCAGTTCTTC. The chain is built from TRBV4-2 and TRBJ2-1; 9 positions agree with TRBD2. Germline assignment: CDR1 LGHNA and CDR2 YNFKEQ. V lost 2 bases and J lost 7; bases outside the gene matches: 9. There are 16 residues in the CDR3.

The chain links TRBV9 to TRBJ2-7, with D maybe TRBD2 (5 bases). CDR1 is SGDLS, CDR2 YYNGEE, per germline. V gave up 0 bases and J gave up 0 bases, with 7 bases separating them. The CDR3 spans 14 residues. CDR3: CASSVEGSSYEQYF. In nucleotides, the CDR3 is TGTGCCAGCAGCGTAGAAGGGAGCTCCTACGAGCAGTACTTC.

The chain links TRBV19 to TRBJ2-2; TRBD1 agrees at 12 bases. Trimming at V came to 3 bases and at J to 3 bases, leaving 14 bases not matched to a gene. CDR1 and CDR2 (germline): LNHDA, SQIVND (reference sequence). This CDR3 is 20 amino acids long. The CDR3 DNA reads TGTGCCAGTAGTATTCCGTCCGGGACAGGGGGCTGGGGGGACACCGGGGAGCTGTTTTTT. This translates into CASSIPSGTGGWGDTGELFF. Full variable domain (remainder filled in from reference TRBV19 and TRBJ2-2): DGGITQSPKYLFRKEGQNVTLSCEQNLNHDAMYWYRQDPGQGLRLIYYSQIVNDFQKGDIAEGYSVSREKKESFPLTVTSAQKNPTAFYLCASSIPSGTGGWGDTGELFFGEGSRLTVL.

The V gene is TRBV7-2, the J gene TRBJ2-7; D is perhaps TRBD2 (5 bases). Trimming took 5 bases from V and 3 from J, leaving 14 bases between them. Per the germline V gene, CDR1 is SGHTA and CDR2 is FQGNSA. There are 14 residues in the CDR3. As DNA, the CDR3 is TGTGCCAGCAGCCCCTCGGCGGGCTACTACGAGCAGTACTTC. Translating gives CASSPSAGYYEQYF.

The chain carries TRBV29-1 and TRBJ1-2, with TRBD1 matching over 7 bases. The CDR3 totals 13 residues. Germline V CDR1 and CDR2: SQVTM, ANQGSEA. V trimming: 3 bases; J trimming: 8 bases; junction bases outside the gene matches: 9. Written as DNA, the CDR3 is TGCAGCGTTGATCGGCAGGGGGTAAGAGGCTACACCTTC. Translated, it gives CSVDRQGVRGYTF.

This chain links TRBV5-1 with TRBJ2-5, with 12 positions matching TRBD2. The germline V gene has CDR1 SGHRS and CDR2 YFSETQ. CDR3 length: 15 amino acids. The V segment lost 5 bases and the J segment 11 bases; nucleotides outside the gene matches: 13. The CDR3 nucleotides are TGCGCCAGCAGACCGTCTAGCGGGAGGGCCAATGAGCAGTACTTC. It codes for CASRPSSGRANEQYF.

The V gene is TRBV4-3, the J gene TRBJ2-1; 11 bases fit TRBD2. The CDR3 length is 16 residues. Germline V gene lookup returns CDR1 LGHNA and CDR2 YSLEER. The V segment lost 0 bases and the J segment 4 bases; nucleotides outside the gene matches: 2. The CDR3 DNA sequence: TGCGCCAGCAGCCAAGACCTAGCGGGAGGTTACAATGAGCAGTTCTTC. Protein product: CASSQDLAGGYNEQFF.

The chain carries TRBV4-3 and TRBJ2-2; the match to TRBD2 covers 7 bases. CDR1 LGHNA and CDR2 YSLEER come from the germline V gene. The trim removed 3 bases at V and 2 bases at J, leaving 6 bases unmatched. The CDR3 sequence is 16 residues long. As DNA, the CDR3 is TGCGCCAGCAGCCAGGTACTAGCGCTCAACACCGGGGAGCTGTTTTTT. This gives the protein CASSQVLALNTGELFF.

This sequence joins TRBV2 and TRBJ2-3, with 8 bases matching TRBD2. The CDR3 totals 16 residues. V gave up 6 bases and J gave up 0 bases; unmatched junction bases: 8. CDR1 is SNHLY and CDR2 is FYNNEI in the germline V gene. This CDR3 reads CASRGKRERSTDTQYF. DNA of the CDR3: TGTGCCAGCAGGGGGAAGCGGGAGAGGAGCACAGATACGCAGTATTTT.

The CDR3 DNA reads as TGTGCCAGCGGGGGCGGGAGGGTAGAGGAGCAGTTCTTC. Protein: CASGGGRVEEQFF. This chain uses TRBV6-5 with TRBJ2-1; 9 positions match TRBD2. CDR3 length: 13 residues. From germline, CDR1 is MNHEY and CDR2 SVGAGI. Trimming at V came to 8 bases and at J to 10 bases, leaving 9 bases not matched to a gene.

The chain has TRBV29-1 and TRBJ1-4; 9 positions match TRBD1. The V gene end was trimmed by 6 bases and the J gene end by 7 bases; junction bases not matched to a gene: 21. Germline CDR1 is SQVTM and CDR2 is ANQGSEA. The CDR3 runs to 18 residues. The CDR3 DNA is TGCAGCGTCACTACCGATAAGCGAAAGCACAGGGGGCCTGAAAAACTGTTTTTT. It translates to CSVTTDKRKHRGPEKLFF.

This chain links TRBV15 with TRBJ2-7, with 10 bases aligning to TRBD2. The CDR3 extends over 15 amino acids. Germline trimming cut 3 bases from V and 1 base from J; bases unmatched to any gene: 3. The germline CDR1 and CDR2 sequences are LNHNV and YYDKDF (reference sequence). CDR3 sequence: CATSSPGLASYEQYF. CDR3 nucleotide sequence: TGTGCCACCAGCAGCCCGGGACTAGCGTCCTACGAGCAGTACTTC.

The J gene is TRBJ2-7, the V gene TRBV5-3, with 7 bases that match TRBD2. TRBV5-3 is treated as an ORF (open reading frame) with a function not yet certain. V was pared by 5 bases and J by 2 bases, with 10 bases of the junction left unmatched. The CDR3 extends over 15 amino acids. The CDR3 sequence: CARRPGLVPTYEQYF. CDR3 coding DNA: TGTGCCAGAAGACCTGGACTAGTCCCAACCTACGAGCAGTACTTC.

V is TRBV27 and J is TRBJ1-5; 8 nucleotides match TRBD1. This CDR3 region has 18 residues. Germline V gene lookup returns CDR1 MNHEY and CDR2 SMNVEV (reference sequence). The V segment lost 3 bases and the J segment 7 bases; nucleotides outside the gene matches: 17. Here the CDR3 DNA reads TGTGCCAGCAGTTTTCATCCCCGCCGGACAGGGTACGAGCAGCCCCAGCATTTT. Translated: CASSFHPRRTGYEQPQHF.

V gene TRBV14 combines with J gene TRBJ2-3; a weak D match, TRBD1 (5 bases). Germline CDR1 SGHDN, CDR2 FVKESK. The CDR3 extends over 14 amino acids. Trimming took off 1 base at V and 5 bases at J, with 10 bases between the two ends. CDR3 nucleotide sequence: TGTGCCAGCAGCCAAGTAGGGGATGGAGATACGCAGTATTTT. Translated, it gives CASSQVGDGDTQYF.

CDR3: CASSQDTRGYEQYF. In nucleotides, the CDR3 is TGCGCCAGCAGCCAAGATACGCGGGGCTACGAGCAGTACTTC. The gene calls are TRBV4-3 and TRBJ2-7; D may be TRBD2 (6 bases). Germline V gene lookup returns CDR1 LGHNA and CDR2 YSLEER. This CDR3 is built from 14 residues. Between the trimmed V and J ends, which lost 0 bases and 3 bases, there was a span of 9 bases.

This chain uses TRBV12-5 with TRBJ2-3; TRBD2 matches 11 bases. The CDR3 covers 21 residues. The V gene's germline CDR1 is LGHNT and CDR2 FRNRAP. With V trimmed by 0 bases and J by 0 bases, 14 bases remained unmatched. This chain's CDR3 is CASGLVRSGSGRDTSTDTQYF. The CDR3 region has the DNA TGTGCTAGTGGTTTGGTACGGTCAGGTAGCGGGAGGGATACTAGCACAGATACGCAGTATTTT. Full variable domain (rest looked up from reference TRBV12-5 and TRBJ2-3): DARVTQTPRHKVTEMGQEVTMRCQPILGHNTVFWYRQTMMQGLELLAYFRNRAPLDDSGMPKDRFSAEMPDATLATLKIQPSEPRDSAVYFCASGLVRSGSGRDTSTDTQYFGPGTRLTVL.

V is TRBV28 and J is TRBJ2-3, with D possibly TRBD1 on 5 matching bases. The CDR3 is 14 residues long. The V gene's germline CDR1 is MDHEN and CDR2 SYDVKM. Trimming took 3 bases from V and 1 from J, leaving 8 bases between them. DNA of the CDR3: TGTGCCAGCAGTTTTACCAGGGGCACAGATACGCAGTATTTT. This translates into CASSFTRGTDTQYF.